Shown below are 21 T cell receptor beta chains from a single sample sequenced in a study of T cells in narcolepsy. Some clones are missing from TCRdb's copy, which holds only in-frame ones; the method was immunoSEQ multiplex PCR. Of about 30,000 clones listed, roughly 82% are singletons. Sequencing was carried out using CD45RA- memory CD4+ T cells from PBMCs. Receptors originate from a human donor with narcolepsy.

This chain links TRBV7-9 with TRBJ2-1; TRBD1 agrees at 7 bases. CDR1 SEHNR and CDR2 FQNEAQ come from the germline V gene (reference sequence). The CDR3 contains 17 residues. The V segment lost 1 base and the J segment 4 bases; nucleotides outside the gene matches: 10. Here the CDR3 reads CASSLEPRGQRYNEQFF. CDR3 in DNA: TGTGCCAGCAGCTTAGAACCCAGGGGACAGAGATACAATGAGCAGTTCTTC.

This clone was counted only a few times. This chain connects TRBV11-1 to TRBJ2-1; 8 positions match TRBD1. Germline V lookup: CDR1 SGHAT, CDR2 FQDESV (reference sequence). V shed 5 bases, J shed 7 bases, and the junction held 7 bases outside the gene matches. The CDR3 totals 14 residues. The CDR3 loop is CASSPWQGANEQFF. The CDR3 nucleotides read TGTGCCAGCAGCCCCTGGCAGGGGGCGAATGAGCAGTTCTTC.

The chain couples TRBV28 to TRBJ1-2; 8 bases match TRBD1. From germline, CDR1 is MDHEN and CDR2 SYDVKM. The CDR3 spans 14 residues. Germline trimming cut 2 bases from V and 4 bases from J; bases unmatched to any gene: 3. The CDR3 nucleotides read TGTGCCAGCAGTTTAACAGGGGGGGTCTATGGCTACACCTTC. Amino acid sequence: CASSLTGGVYGYTF.

The chain has TRBV7-2 and TRBJ1-1; D is undetermined. The CDR3 is 15 amino acids. CDR1 SGHTA and CDR2 FQGNSA come from the germline V gene. V was cut by 5 bases and J by 1 base, with 14 bases left in between. The CDR3 DNA reads TGTGCCAGCAGCCCGTCCTCAAGAGGGAACACTGAAGCTTTCTTT. Protein sequence: CASSPSSRGNTEAFF.

The chain employs TRBV4-2 and TRBJ2-3; D gene unclear. Germline CDR1 is LGHNA and CDR2 is YNFKEQ. The CDR3 loop spans 14 amino acids. V lost 0 bases, J lost 1 base, and 5 bases lay in between. Written as DNA, the CDR3 is TGTGCCAGCAGCCAAGAGGCAGGCACAGATACGCAGTATTTT. Its protein product is CASSQEAGTDTQYF.

The chain uses TRBV30 and TRBJ2-1, with no clear D. This CDR3 is built from 14 residues. Trimming pared 3 bases from V and 5 bases from J, leaving 14 bases between. Germline V gives CDR1 GTSNPN, CDR2 SVGIG (reference sequence). The chain's CDR3 is CAWRTLGRNNEQFF. The CDR3 DNA reads as TGTGCCTGGAGGACTCTCGGACGGAACAATGAGCAGTTCTTC.

The J gene is TRBJ1-2, the V gene TRBV14; TRBD1 is a possible D gene (5 bases). V was trimmed by 1 base and J by 7 bases, leaving 22 bases between them. The length of the CDR3 is 17 residues. The germline CDR1 and CDR2 sequences are SGHDN and FVKESK. The chain's CDR3 is CASSQVEIGQGLSGYTF. The CDR3 DNA reads TGTGCCAGCAGCCAAGTTGAGATCGGGCAGGGCTTATCTGGCTACACCTTC.

The chain joins TRBV29-1 to TRBJ1-2; maybe TRBD1 (6 bases). This CDR3 is 13 amino acids long. Germline V CDR1 and CDR2: SQVTM, ANQGSEA. Trimming took 5 bases from V and 6 from J, leaving 16 bases between them. The CDR3 bases are TGCAGCGTTACGGGACAAGCCAATGATGGCTACACCTTC. Its protein product is CSVTGQANDGYTF.

The chain recombines TRBV12-5 with TRBJ2-5; D is perhaps TRBD2 (6 bases). V lost 9 bases and J lost 4, with 15 bases in between. This CDR3 region has 13 residues. Germline V gene lookup returns CDR1 LGHNT and CDR2 FRNRAP. CDR3 region: CASQTRAGETQYF. The CDR3 region has the DNA TGTGCTAGCCAGACTAGAGCGGGAGAGACCCAGTACTTC.

V gene TRBV28 combines with J gene TRBJ2-2; 10 bases match TRBD2. The V segment lost 7 bases and the J segment 8 bases; nucleotides outside the gene matches: 13. CDR1 is MDHEN, CDR2 SYDVKM, per germline. The CDR3 is 16 amino acids. The CDR3 protein is CASTSTGLAGVGELFF. The CDR3 bases are TGTGCCAGCACCTCAACAGGGCTAGCGGGAGTGGGGGAGCTGTTTTTT. Complete variable domain (other parts from reference TRBV28 and TRBJ2-2): DVKVTQSSRYLVKRTGEKVFLECVQDMDHENMFWYRQDPGLGLRLIYFSYDVKMKEKGDIPEGYSVSREKKERFSLILESASTNQTSMYLCASTSTGLAGVGELFFGEGSRLTVL.

The chain recombines TRBV7-9 with TRBJ1-1; maybe TRBD1 (5 bases). Trimming stripped 1 base from V and 1 base from J, with 10 bases between. Per the germline V gene, CDR1 is SEHNR and CDR2 is FQNEAQ (reference sequence). The CDR3 consists of 15 residues. CDR3 region: CASSLGGGANTEAFF. The CDR3 DNA reads TGTGCCAGCAGCTTAGGAGGCGGGGCGAACACTGAAGCTTTCTTT.

A note on this clone: This CDR3 is also generated by other DNA sequences in the sample. J is TRBJ2-2 and V is TRBV7-3, with TRBD1 matching 7 bases. The germline V gene encodes CDR1 SGHTA and CDR2 FQGTGA. The junction had 3 bases not matched to a gene; V was cut back by 5 bases and J by 0 bases. The CDR3 has 15 residues. CDR3 DNA: TGTGCCAGCAGCCTGCAGGGGGCGAACACCGGGGAGCTGTTTTTT. The encoded protein is CASSLQGANTGELFF.

The V and J genes are TRBV6-1 and TRBJ2-7; D possibly corresponds to TRBD1 (8 bases). The CDR3 has 16 residues. The V gene lost 1 base and the J gene lost 6 bases, with 19 bases spanning the gap. Germline CDR1 reads MNHNS; CDR2 reads SASEGT. DNA of the CDR3: TGTGCCAGCAGTGAAGAACAGGGGGGGGCTGTAATCGAGCAGTACTTC. It codes for CASSEEQGGAVIEQYF.

This sequence joins TRBV28 and TRBJ2-4, with D unresolved. Germline CDR1 and CDR2: MDHEN and SYDVKM. The CDR3 extends over 13 amino acids. The V gene lost 6 bases and the J gene lost 0 bases, with 6 bases spanning the gap. CDR3 sequence reads: CASSLLAKNIQYF. The DNA of the CDR3 is TGTGCCAGCAGCCTATTAGCCAAAAACATTCAGTACTTC.

The V and J genes are TRBV15 and TRBJ1-5; D ambiguous. This CDR3 comprises 17 residues. Germline V gives CDR1 LNHNV, CDR2 YYDKDF (reference sequence). V shed 0 bases and J shed 6 bases, with 18 bases lying between them. The chain's CDR3 is CATSRERVKVGSQPQHF. CDR3 DNA sequence: TGTGCCACCAGCAGAGAACGGGTCAAGGTCGGTAGTCAGCCCCAGCATTTT. The full variable domain, in which reference TRBV15 and TRBJ1-5 provide the parts outside the CDR3, is DAMVIQNPRYQVTQFGKPVTLSCSQTLNHNVMYWYQQKSSQAPKLLFHYYDKDFNNEADTPDNFQSRRPNTSFCFLDIRSPGLGDTAMYLCATSRERVKVGSQPQHFGDGTRLSIL.

The chain recombines TRBV7-9 with TRBJ1-3; 8 bases match TRBD1. This CDR3 has 15 residues. Germline trimming cut 4 bases from V and 4 bases from J; bases unmatched to any gene: 6. Germline V gene lookup returns CDR1 SEHNR and CDR2 FQNEAQ (reference sequence). The CDR3 loop reads CASSSGQGMGNTIYF. CDR3 nucleotide sequence: TGTGCCAGCAGCTCAGGACAGGGAATGGGAAACACCATATATTTT.

As concerns this clone: Within the sample, other DNA sequences also encode this same CDR3. The rearrangement links TRBV28 to TRBJ1-5, with D possibly matching TRBD1 (6 bases). CDR1 is MDHEN, CDR2 SYDVKM, per germline. V dropped 6 bases and J dropped 6 bases, with 15 bases sitting between them. The CDR3 loop spans 14 amino acids. The CDR3 sequence: CASSSTGSGQPQHF. CDR3 sequence (DNA): TGTGCCAGCAGCTCCACAGGGAGCGGTCAGCCCCAGCATTTT.

The chain recombines TRBV19 with TRBJ1-5; a possible D gene is TRBD1 (6 bases). V gave up 3 bases and J gave up 7 bases, with 19 bases separating them. This CDR3 has 16 residues. Germline loops: CDR1 LNHDA, CDR2 SQIVND (reference sequence). CDR3 amino acids: CASSIGGGRLEQPQHF. CDR3 bases: TGTGCCAGTAGTATTGGCGGGGGGCGCTTAGAACAGCCCCAGCATTTT.

The chain joins TRBV19 to TRBJ1-5; D remains unclear. Trimming cost V 7 bases and J 0 bases, with 16 bases left between them. The CDR3 extends over 16 amino acids. CDR1 is LNHDA and CDR2 is SQIVND in the germline V gene (reference sequence). The DNA for the CDR3 is TGTGCCAGTACCCTCAATTCTGCGAATAGCAATCAGCCCCAGCATTTT. This translates into CASTLNSANSNQPQHF. Filled out from reference TRBV19 and TRBJ1-5, the complete variable domain reads DGGITQSPKYLFRKEGQNVTLSCEQNLNHDAMYWYRQDPGQGLRLIYYSQIVNDFQKGDIAEGYSVSREKKESFPLTVTSAQKNPTAFYLCASTLNSANSNQPQHFGDGTRLSIL.

The chain joins TRBV5-5 to TRBJ2-1, with 8 bases that match TRBD1. CDR1 SGHKS and CDR2 YYEKEE come from the germline V gene (reference sequence). V was pared by 3 bases and J by 10 bases, with 9 bases of the junction left unmatched. The CDR3 is made up of 14 amino acids. CDR3 coding DNA: TGTGCCAGCAGCTCCAGGACAGGGATCGGCGAGCAGTTCTTC. Translated: CASSSRTGIGEQFF.

The V call is TRBV5-1, the J call TRBJ2-3; possibly TRBD1 for D (6 bases). In germline, CDR1 is SGHRS, CDR2 YFSETQ. Trimming stripped 0 bases from V and 6 bases from J, with 11 bases between. The CDR3 contains 14 residues. CDR3 in amino acids: CASSLAMGADTQYF. The CDR3, as DNA: TGCGCCAGCAGCTTGGCCATGGGGGCGGATACGCAGTATTTT.